This TCR beta chain was recovered during a study of cytotoxic CD8 clonotypes in ibrutinib-treated CLL. Findings of the study overall: Clonality was elevated at ibrutinib response and had returned toward baseline at progression.

The germline gives CDR1 SGHRS, CDR2 YFSETQ. V was pared by 4 bases and J by 1 base, with 7 bases of the junction left unmatched. The CDR3 consists of 15 residues. TCRdb's table, derived via immunoSEQ multiplex PCR, lists solely in-frame clones and lacks some. The data contain 110,000 to 150,000 clones, roughly 80% of them singletons. This clone has only one observation. The antigen remains undetermined. This clonotype was sampled from a human donor with chronic lymphocytic leukemia. This chain uses TRBV5-1 with TRBJ2-5, with 7 positions matching TRBD2. The sequencing used PBMCs, collected after 12 months of ibrutinib treatment. CDR3 in DNA: TGCGCCAGCAGCGGGGGGGACTCACCCCAAGAGACCCAGTACTTC. Translating gives CASSGGDSPQETQYF.